Listed here are 20 T cell receptor beta chains from one sample, sequenced in a study of chemoradiotherapy in HPV16-positive cancers. Using immunoSEQ multiplex PCR, the repertoire was profiled, and TCRdb retains in-frame clones only, with some absent. The data show roughly 2,000 clones, roughly 86% seen once. The source material was tumor tissue, sampled from a patient who underwent chemoradiotherapy. All receptors come from a human donor with HPV-associated anogenital cancer.

The chain combines TRBV9 with TRBJ1-4, with 7 nucleotides matching TRBD1. The V gene end was trimmed by 4 bases and the J gene end by 0 bases; junction bases not matched to a gene: 6. Germline CDR1 SGDLS, CDR2 YYNGEE. CDR3 size: 16 residues. This CDR3 reads CASSLGGFATNEKLFF. The DNA for the CDR3 is TGTGCCAGCAGCCTAGGGGGCTTTGCAACTAATGAAAAACTGTTTTTT.

The chain has TRBV11-3 and TRBJ1-3; D not resolved. Trimming cost V 5 bases and J 2 bases, with 16 bases left between them. The CDR3 has 16 residues. In germline, CDR1 is SGHNT, CDR2 YENEEA. In nucleotides, the CDR3 is TGTGCCAGCAGCCCCTTCGGGCTTTACGCTGGAAACACCATATATTTT. Translation gives CASSPFGLYAGNTIYF.

The gene calls are TRBV18 and TRBJ1-1, with D perhaps matching TRBD1 (5 bases). The germline V and J ends were trimmed by 2 bases and 5 bases, with 6 bases remaining between them. Germline CDR1 and CDR2: KGHSH and LQKENI. The CDR3 is 12 amino acids. CDR3 residues: CASSPGATEAFF. DNA for the CDR3: TGTGCCAGCTCACCAGGGGCAACTGAAGCTTTCTTT.

The chain links TRBV29-1 to TRBJ2-1, with TRBD1 identical over 8 bases. With 4 bases clipped from V and 12 bases from J, the junction kept 17 bases outside the gene matches. The CDR3 sequence is 15 residues long. Per germline, CDR1 SQVTM and CDR2 ANQGSEA. In DNA form, the CDR3 reads TGCAGCGTTGTGCCTCGACAGGGGTTTAGGTTTGGGCAGTTCTTC. Translating it yields CSVVPRQGFRFGQFF.

There are a few counts of this clone. The chain links TRBV5-1 to TRBJ1-1, with TRBD1 as a possible D gene (5 bases). The CDR3 runs to 14 residues. Germline V CDR1 and CDR2: SGHRS, YFSETQ. Trimming removed 3 bases from V and 6 bases from J, with 15 bases in between. The CDR3 nucleotides read TGCGCCAGCAGCTCCTCCGGGGGGAGGGCTGAAGCTTTCTTT. Translated: CASSSSGGRAEAFF.

The chain is built from TRBV12-5 and TRBJ2-5, with D unresolved. V lost 2 bases to trimming and J lost 5 bases, with 9 bases between them. CDR1 and CDR2 (germline): LGHNT, FRNRAP. The CDR3 loop spans 13 amino acids. CDR3 amino acids: CASGLFHWETQYF. The CDR3 region has the DNA TGTGCTAGTGGTTTGTTCCACTGGGAGACCCAGTACTTC.

The rearrangement links TRBV5-5 to TRBJ1-5; 10 nucleotides match TRBD1. CDR3 length: 18 residues. Germline V gene data show CDR1 as SGHKS and CDR2 as YYEKEE (reference sequence). V lost 4 bases to trimming and J lost 2 bases; unmatched junction nucleotides: 12. The CDR3 here is CASSAHPGQGSGNQPQHF. The CDR3 DNA sequence: TGTGCCAGCAGCGCACATCCGGGACAGGGGTCGGGCAATCAGCCCCAGCATTTT.

This sequence joins TRBV6-4 and TRBJ2-1; D is uncertain. V was trimmed by 7 bases and J by 12 bases, leaving 10 bases between them. The V gene's germline CDR1 is MRHNA and CDR2 SNTAGT. There are 10 residues in the CDR3. The CDR3 here is CASIGRSQFF. CDR3 nucleotides: TGTGCCAGCATTGGCCGATCGCAGTTCTTC.

This clone was picked up a small number of times. V gene TRBV19 combines with J gene TRBJ1-4, with 9 bases matching TRBD1. J lost 3 bases, V lost 1 base, and 9 bases had no gene match. Germline V gene lookup returns CDR1 LNHDA and CDR2 SQIVND (reference sequence). CDR3 size: 18 residues. CDR3 protein: CASSIGTGAISPNEKLFF. The CDR3 DNA follows: TGTGCCAGTAGTATAGGGACAGGGGCAATTTCGCCTAATGAAAAACTGTTTTTT.

This clone has more than one count but fewer than ten. The CDR3: CASRLRADEGVETQYF. The CDR3 region has the DNA TGTGCCAGCAGGCTTCGGGCAGACGAGGGGGTCGAGACCCAGTACTTC. The chain uses TRBV7-9 and TRBJ2-5; D is perhaps TRBD1 (6 bases). The V end lost 6 bases, the J end lost 5 bases, and 22 bases lay between the germline ends. Germline V gene data show CDR1 as SEHNR and CDR2 as FQNEAQ (reference sequence). This CDR3 has 16 amino acids.

The V gene is TRBV25-1, the J gene TRBJ1-2; D is unclear. Germline V CDR1 and CDR2: MGHDK, SYGVNS. The CDR3 is 14 residues long. Trimming removed 1 base from V and 6 bases from J, with 12 bases in between. CDR3 coding DNA: TGTGCCAGCAGTGAATCGGGCAGGAGGGATGGCTACACCTTC. It is translated as CASSESGRRDGYTF.

The genes are TRBV27 and TRBJ1-1, with D possibly TRBD1 on 5 matching bases. Deletions cut 6 bases from V and 1 base from J, with 21 bases between. The germline V gene has CDR1 MNHEY and CDR2 SMNVEV (reference sequence). The CDR3 has 17 amino acids. The CDR3, as DNA: TGTGCCAGCAGCTTTGTCAAACCGGGACCGCCGAACACTGAAGCTTTCTTT. Amino acids: CASSFVKPGPPNTEAFF.

The chain joins TRBV5-4 to TRBJ1-2; D is undetermined. Germline V CDR1 and CDR2: SGHNT, YYREEE (reference sequence). CDR3 size: 14 residues. V shed 0 bases and J shed 4 bases, with 10 bases lying between them. The CDR3 bases are TGTGCCAGCAGCTTGGACAAGGGTGGCTATGGCTACACCTTC. Translation: CASSLDKGGYGYTF. The entire variable domain, with the rest obtained from reference TRBV5-4 and TRBJ1-2, is as follows: ETGVTQSPTHLIKTRGQQVTLRCSSQSGHNTVSWYQQALGQGPQFIFQYYREEENGRGNFPPRFSGLQFPNYSSELNVNALELDDSALYLCASSLDKGGYGYTFGSGTRLTVV.

The chain has TRBV2 and TRBJ2-4; D perhaps matches TRBD1 (5 bases). Trimming shortened V by 10 bases and J by 3 bases, and 19 bases separated the two germline ends. Germline CDR1 SNHLY, CDR2 FYNNEI. The CDR3 has 15 residues. CDR3 protein: CATLGASWGKNIQYF. The CDR3 DNA follows: TGTGCCACCCTTGGGGCCTCCTGGGGCAAAAACATTCAGTACTTC. The entire variable domain, with the rest obtained from reference TRBV2 and TRBJ2-4, is as follows: EPEVTQTPSHQVTQMGQEVILRCVPISNHLYFYWYRQILGQKVEFLVSFYNNEISEKSEIFDDQFSVERPDGSNFTLKIRSTKLEDSAMYFCATLGASWGKNIQYFGAGTRLSVL.

The chain uses TRBV29-1 and TRBJ1-1, with TRBD1 identical over 7 bases. Germline V gene lookup returns CDR1 SQVTM and CDR2 ANQGSEA. The CDR3 loop spans 14 amino acids. Unmatched junction bases numbered 7, after V lost 6 bases and J lost 0 bases. CDR3 nucleotides: TGCAGCGTCTCCGGGACAGTGATGAACACTGAAGCTTTCTTT. Translated, it gives CSVSGTVMNTEAFF.

This clone was detected only a few times. The V gene is TRBV15, the J gene TRBJ1-3; D unclear. Trimming stripped 0 bases from V and 0 bases from J, with 9 bases between. This CDR3 region has 16 residues. Germline V lookup: CDR1 LNHNV, CDR2 YYDKDF (reference sequence). As DNA, the CDR3 is TGTGCCACCAGCAGAGAACCTTCCATCTCTGGAAACACCATATATTTT. This sequence encodes CATSREPSISGNTIYF.

The J gene is TRBJ2-2, the V gene TRBV10-2; TRBD1 matches at 8 bases. CDR3 length: 14 amino acids. V dropped 6 bases and J dropped 7; count of bases not matched to a gene: 7. Per germline, CDR1 WSHSY and CDR2 SAAADI. CDR3 sequence: CASRFTGGNGELFF. The CDR3 DNA sequence: TGCGCCAGCAGATTCACAGGGGGAAACGGGGAGCTGTTTTTT.

The chain carries TRBV19 and TRBJ2-2; 9 bases agree with TRBD1. The ends lost 10 bases at V and 1 base at J; junction bases unmatched: 13. The CDR3 extends over 17 amino acids. The V gene's germline CDR1 is LNHDA and CDR2 SQIVND (reference sequence). CDR3 sequence (DNA): TGTGCCACCTTTACCGGGACAGGGACCTTGAACACCGGGGAGCTGTTTTTT. Its protein is CATFTGTGTLNTGELFF.

This chain links TRBV30 with TRBJ2-5, with 8 bases matching TRBD1. This CDR3 has 12 amino acids. CDR1 and CDR2 from the germline V gene are GTSNPN and SVGIG (reference sequence). Trimming removed 5 bases from V and 5 bases from J; junction bases left unmatched: 4. CDR3 sequence (DNA): TGTGCCTGGGGACAGGGTTTTGAGACCCAGTACTTC. Its translation is CAWGQGFETQYF.

The CDR3 spells CASSLMESAGELFF. In DNA, the CDR3 is TGTGCCAGCAGTTTAATGGAGAGCGCCGGGGAGCTGTTTTTT. The V gene is TRBV27, the J gene TRBJ2-2; no definite D call. The CDR3 contains 14 residues. Germline CDR1 is MNHEY and CDR2 is SMNVEV (reference sequence). The V and J ends lost 2 bases and 6 bases respectively, with 10 bases between them.